What follows is one TCR beta chain and its context. Its target is not known. CDR1 and CDR2 from the germline V gene are WSHSY and SAAADI. CDR3 size: 15 residues. V dropped 8 bases and J dropped 6 bases, with 20 bases sitting between them. Second-dose intervals of approximately 4 or approximately 12 weeks were pooled. This entry belongs to a study of T cell responses to AZD1222 COVID-19 vaccine. Measured with immunoSEQ multiplex PCR; TCRdb has only the in-frame clones, and not every one. Of tens of thousands of clones listed, approximately 90% are singletons. General study results and limits: Repertoires were obtained only post-peak T cell response.

Sample: peripheral blood, taken 28 days after the second AZD1222 dose. The chain employs TRBV10-2 and TRBJ1-5; tentative D call: TRBD1 (5 bases). This TCR derives from an adult who received the AZD1222 COVID-19 vaccine. CDR3 nucleotide sequence: TGCGCCAGCGGGAACGGGGACGTAGTTGGTCAGCCCCAGCATTTT. This gives the protein CASGNGDVVGQPQHF.